The present entry profiles one TCR beta chain with its context. The CDR3 is 13 residues long. CDR1 and CDR2 from the germline V gene are GTSNPN and SVGIG (reference sequence). The J segment lost 7 bases and the V segment lost 3 bases, leaving 2 bases of the junction unmatched. PCR employed 60 Vbeta and 13 Jbeta primers. This table comes from immunoSEQ multiplex PCR, and its TCRdb copy is limited to in-frame clones, with some not included. The data show some 81,000 clones, 65% to 80% seen once. The data were obtained in a study of cytomegalovirus exposure and HLA in healthy donors. The genes are TRBV30 and TRBJ1-6; 8 bases agree with TRBD1. The sequence came from a woman aged 40-49 years in good health and CMV-seropositive. What was sequenced was PBMCs. The CDR3 DNA sequence: TGTGCCTGGAGGGGACAGGCAAATTCACCCCTCCACTTT. The encoded protein is CAWRGQANSPLHF.